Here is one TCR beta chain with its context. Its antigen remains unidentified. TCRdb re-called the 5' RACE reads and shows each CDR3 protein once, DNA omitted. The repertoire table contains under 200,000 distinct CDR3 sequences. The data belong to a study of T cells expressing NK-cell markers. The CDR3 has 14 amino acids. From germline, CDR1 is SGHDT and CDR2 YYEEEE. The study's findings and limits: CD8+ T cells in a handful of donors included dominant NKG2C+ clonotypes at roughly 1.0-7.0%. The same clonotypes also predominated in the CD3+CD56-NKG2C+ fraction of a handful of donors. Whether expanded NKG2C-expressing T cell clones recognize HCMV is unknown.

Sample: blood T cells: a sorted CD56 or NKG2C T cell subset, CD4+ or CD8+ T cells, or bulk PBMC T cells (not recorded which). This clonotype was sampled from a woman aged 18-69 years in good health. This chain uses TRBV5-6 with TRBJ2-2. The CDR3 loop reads CASSIRLNTGELFF.